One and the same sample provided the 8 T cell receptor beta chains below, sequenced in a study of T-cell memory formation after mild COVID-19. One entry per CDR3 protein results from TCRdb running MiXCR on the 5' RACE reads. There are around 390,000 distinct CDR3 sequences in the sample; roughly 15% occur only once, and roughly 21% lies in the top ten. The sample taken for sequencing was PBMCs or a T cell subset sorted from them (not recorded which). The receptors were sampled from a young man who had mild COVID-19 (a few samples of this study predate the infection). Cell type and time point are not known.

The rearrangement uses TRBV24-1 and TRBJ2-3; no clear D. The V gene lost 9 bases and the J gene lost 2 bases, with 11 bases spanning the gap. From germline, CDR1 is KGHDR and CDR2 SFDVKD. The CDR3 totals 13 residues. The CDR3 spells CATRSDTTDTQYF. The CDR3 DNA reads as TGTGCCACCCGCTCGGATACCACAGATACGCAGTATTTT.

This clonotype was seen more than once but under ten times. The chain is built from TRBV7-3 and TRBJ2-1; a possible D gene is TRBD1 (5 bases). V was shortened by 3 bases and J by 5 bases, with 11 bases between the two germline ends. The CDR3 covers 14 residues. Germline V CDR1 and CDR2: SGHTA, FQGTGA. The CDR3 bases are TGTGCCAGCAGCTTCGACAGTCGCAACAATGAGCAGTTCTTC. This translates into CASSFDSRNNEQFF.

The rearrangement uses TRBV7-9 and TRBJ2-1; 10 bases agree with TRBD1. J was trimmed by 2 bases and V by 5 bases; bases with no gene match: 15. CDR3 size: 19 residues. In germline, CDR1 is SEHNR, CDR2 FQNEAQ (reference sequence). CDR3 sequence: CASSNGVLGTGDAYNEQFF. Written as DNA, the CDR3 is TGTGCCAGCAGCAACGGCGTTCTAGGGACAGGGGACGCCTACAATGAGCAGTTCTTC. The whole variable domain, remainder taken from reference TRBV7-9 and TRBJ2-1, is DTGVSQNPRHKITKRGQNVTFRCDPISEHNRLYWYRQTLGQGPEFLTYFQNEAQLEKSRLLSDRFSAERPKGSFSTLEIQRTEQGDSAMYLCASSNGVLGTGDAYNEQFFGPGTRLTVL.

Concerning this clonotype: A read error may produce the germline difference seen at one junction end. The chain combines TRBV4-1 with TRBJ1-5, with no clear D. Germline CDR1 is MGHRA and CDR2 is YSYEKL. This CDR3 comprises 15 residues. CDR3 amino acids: CDSSQEQYSNQPQHF. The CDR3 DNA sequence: TGCGACAGCAGCCAAGAACAGTATAGCAATCAGCCCCAGCATTTT.

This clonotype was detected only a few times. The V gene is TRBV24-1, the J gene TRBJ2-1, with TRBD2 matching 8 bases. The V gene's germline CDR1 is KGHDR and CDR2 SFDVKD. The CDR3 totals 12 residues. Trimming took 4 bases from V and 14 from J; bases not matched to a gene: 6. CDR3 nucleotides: TGTGCCACCAGTGACCTTAGCGGGGACGAGTTCTTC. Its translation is CATSDLSGDEFF.

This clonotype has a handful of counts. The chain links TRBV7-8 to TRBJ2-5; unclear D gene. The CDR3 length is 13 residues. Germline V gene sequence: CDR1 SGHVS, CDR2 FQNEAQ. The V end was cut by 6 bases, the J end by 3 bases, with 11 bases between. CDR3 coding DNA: TGTGCCAGCAGAGTCCGGGTTGAAGAGACCCAGTACTTC. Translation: CASRVRVEETQYF.

The CDR3 spells CASSIWSGGANEQFF. The CDR3 DNA sequence: TGTGCCAGTAGTATCTGGAGCGGGGGGGCAAATGAGCAGTTCTTC. V gene TRBV19 combines with J gene TRBJ2-1; 10 bases fit TRBD2. V was clipped by 3 bases and J by 7 bases; unmatched bases: 6. CDR3 length equals 15 residues. The V gene's germline CDR1 is LNHDA and CDR2 SQIVND (reference sequence).

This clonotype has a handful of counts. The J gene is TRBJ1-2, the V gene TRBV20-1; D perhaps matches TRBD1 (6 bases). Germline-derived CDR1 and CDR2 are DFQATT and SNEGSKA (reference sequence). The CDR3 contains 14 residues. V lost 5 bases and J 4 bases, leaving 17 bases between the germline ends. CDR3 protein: CSAGDTTGSYGYTF. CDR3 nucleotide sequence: TGCAGTGCTGGGGATACCACAGGGTCCTATGGCTACACCTTC.